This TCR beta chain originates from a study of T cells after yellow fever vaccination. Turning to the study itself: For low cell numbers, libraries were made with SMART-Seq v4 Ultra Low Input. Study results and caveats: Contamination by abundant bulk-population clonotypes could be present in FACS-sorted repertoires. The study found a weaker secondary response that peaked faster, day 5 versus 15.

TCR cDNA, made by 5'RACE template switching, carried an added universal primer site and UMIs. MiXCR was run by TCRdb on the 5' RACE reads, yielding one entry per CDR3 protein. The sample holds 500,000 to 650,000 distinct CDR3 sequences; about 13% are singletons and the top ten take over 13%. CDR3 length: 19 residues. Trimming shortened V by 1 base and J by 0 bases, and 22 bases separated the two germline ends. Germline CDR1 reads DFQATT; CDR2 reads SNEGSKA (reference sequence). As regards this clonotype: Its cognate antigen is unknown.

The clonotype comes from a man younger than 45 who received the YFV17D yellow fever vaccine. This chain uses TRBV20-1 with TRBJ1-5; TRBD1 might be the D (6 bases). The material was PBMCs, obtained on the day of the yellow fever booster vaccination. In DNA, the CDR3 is TGCAGTGCTAGAGCGATCAAAGGGCCCGGGACAAATAGCAATCAGCCCCAGCATTTT. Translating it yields CSARAIKGPGTNSNQPQHF.